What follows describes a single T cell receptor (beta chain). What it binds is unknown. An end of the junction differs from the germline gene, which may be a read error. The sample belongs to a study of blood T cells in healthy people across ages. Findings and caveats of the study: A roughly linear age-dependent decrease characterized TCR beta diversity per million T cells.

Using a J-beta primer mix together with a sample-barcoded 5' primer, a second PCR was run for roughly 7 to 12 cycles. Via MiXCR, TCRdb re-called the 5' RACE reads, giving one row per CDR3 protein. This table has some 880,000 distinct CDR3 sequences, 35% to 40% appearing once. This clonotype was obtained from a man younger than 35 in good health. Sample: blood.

CDR3 bases: TGCGCCAACAGCCCAGCACGCAACATTGAAGCTTTCTTT. The encoded protein is CANSPARNIEAFF. The J gene is TRBJ1-1, the V gene TRBV4-3; no clear D. The CDR3 totals 13 residues. The germline V gene has CDR1 LGHNA and CDR2 YSLEER.